Given below is one T cell receptor (beta chain) in context. Its matching antigen is unknown. The data belong to a study of cytomegalovirus exposure and HLA in healthy donors. Study summary: Previous work identified roughly 110 million unique TCR beta sequences from around 200 million T cells.

PCR employed 60 Vbeta and 13 Jbeta primers. Assay: immunoSEQ multiplex PCR; the TCRdb copy retains only in-frame clones and omits some. The sample contains 80,000 to 100,000 clones, around 86% of which appear only once. Study-level results: In a later analysis, compared with equally common non-associated chains, HLA-associated beta chains were more expanded.

This CDR3 is 11 amino acids long. CDR1 and CDR2 (germline): GTSNPN, SVGIG (reference sequence). This sequence was found in a female donor in good health and CMV-seropositive. Sample: PBMCs. The chain has TRBV30 and TRBJ1-2, with TRBD1 as a possible D gene (6 bases). CDR3 nucleotides: TGTGCTTCGACAGGAGGCTATGGCTACACCTTC. It specifies CASTGGYGYTF.